The rows below give T cell receptor beta chains drawn from one sample of a study of type 1 regulatory T cells. TCRdb redid the calling of the reads with MiXCR, one entry per CDR3 protein. The data contain 63,000 or so distinct CDR3 sequences, almost 50% of them singletons. These TCRs' antigens remain unknown. The sequenced material came from cultured non-Tr1 T cells, either the whole culture or a sorted T cell fraction (not recorded which). These TCRs come from a human donor in good health. CDR3s include the opening cysteine and the closing phenylalanine or tryptophan. Fields, in order: D gene, clone size, J gene, CDR3 length, V gene, CDR3 DNA, CDR3 protein. D genes are given only for firm matches. A row's size may be missing; if present it is once, few, many or a size class.

>NA|NA|TRBJ1-6|15|TRBV6-1
TGTGCCAGCAGTGAATGGGGCAGGGGAAATTCACCCCTCCACTTT
CASSEWGRGNSPLHF
>NA|NA|TRBJ2-7|13|TRBV20-1
TGCAGTGCTAGTGTTGGGGGTCCCTACGAGCAGTACTTC
CSASVGGPYEQYF
>NA|NA|TRBJ1-5|15|TRBV30
TGTGCCTGGACCGGGGGGACTCTTTCCAATCAGCCCCAGCATTTT
CAWTGGTLSNQPQHF
>NA|NA|TRBJ1-5|12|TRBV6-6
TGTGCCAGCAGCGGTGATAGGGGGAATAAGCATTTT
CASSGDRGNKHF
>NA|NA|TRBJ2-7|12|TRBV6-6
TGTGCCAGCACGAACACCCCATACGAGCAGTACTTC
CASTNTPYEQYF
>NA|few|TRBJ2-1|13|TRBV5-1
TGCGCCAGCAGCCATGGGTCCTACAATGAGCAGTTCTTC
CASSHGSYNEQFF
>TRBD2|NA|TRBJ2-5|15|TRBV20-1
TGCAGTGCTAGAGATCCGGGGGGGGTACAAGAGACCCAGTACTTC
CSARDPGGVQETQYF
>TRBD1|few|TRBJ1-1|14|TRBV11-1
TGTGCCAGCAGGCGAGGACAGGGCGGCACTGAAGCTTTCTTT
CASRRGQGGTEAFF
>TRBD2|NA|TRBJ2-1|16|TRBV4-2
TGTGCCAGCAGCCCCAGACTAGCGGGGCTGGACAATGAGCAATTCTTC
CASSPRLAGLDNEQFF
>NA|NA|TRBJ2-7|13|TRBV7-9
TGTGCCAGCAGCTTAGGTAACGTTTACGAGCAGTACTTC
CASSLGNVYEQYF
>TRBD2|NA|TRBJ2-7|14|TRBV7-2
TGTGCCAGCAGCTCCCCGGGGGGAGCCTACGAGCAGTACTTC
CASSSPGGAYEQYF
>NA|few|TRBJ1-5|15|TRBV19
TGTGCCAGTAGTGGGGGAGCAGGGAAGGGTCAGCCCCAGCATTTT
CASSGGAGKGQPQHF
>NA|few|TRBJ2-2|15|TRBV6-2/TRBV6-3
TGTGCCAGCTTCCAGTCGGGCTTGAGCACCGGGGAGCTGTTTTTT
CASFQSGLSTGELFF
>TRBD1|NA|TRBJ1-2|14|TRBV20-1
TGCAGTGCTCAGACGGGGACAGGAGCCTATGGCTACACCTTC
CSAQTGTGAYGYTF
>NA|NA|TRBJ1-5|13|TRBV2
TGTGCCACGCGCTCGGGGGGCGGTCAGCCCCAGCATTTT
CATRSGGGQPQHF
>TRBD1|NA|TRBJ2-7|15|TRBV18
TGTGCCAGTTCACCACCGAGACAGGGGATCAACGAGCAGTACTTC
CASSPPRQGINEQYF
>TRBD1|NA|TRBJ2-7|15|TRBV5-1
TGCGCCAGCAGCTTGCAACGACAGGGGGGATACGAGCAGTACTTC
CASSLQRQGGYEQYF